Presented here are 9 T cell receptor beta chains from one specimen sequenced in a study of blood T cell repertoires in COVID-19. Assay: immunoSEQ multiplex PCR; the TCRdb copy retains only in-frame clones and omits some. The sample lists about 230,000 clones, about nine tenths occurring once. Input material: PBMCs or T cells enriched from blood (not recorded which). These receptors came from a woman in her thirties with acute COVID-19.

The chain is built from TRBV5-4 and TRBJ1-1; possible D gene TRBD1, 6 bases. Germline lookup yields CDR1 SGHNT and CDR2 YYREEE (reference sequence). V lost 4 bases, J lost 5 bases, and 15 bases lay in between. The CDR3 has 14 residues. The CDR3 DNA follows: TGTGCCAGCAGCCGCGGACAGTGGATGACTGAAGCTTTCTTT. The encoded protein is CASSRGQWMTEAFF. The whole variable domain, filled in from reference TRBV5-4 and TRBJ1-1, reads ETGVTQSPTHLIKTRGQQVTLRCSSQSGHNTVSWYQQALGQGPQFIFQYYREEENGRGNFPPRFSGLQFPNYSSELNVNALELDDSALYLCASSRGQWMTEAFFGQGTRLTVV.

This clone was observed a single time. The chain combines TRBV9 with TRBJ2-1, with 8 bases matching TRBD2. The CDR3 runs 15 residues. Germline values: CDR1 SGDLS, CDR2 YYNGEE. The ends lost 0 bases at V and 7 bases at J; junction bases unmatched: 6. The CDR3 sequence is CASSVVAGGPNEQFF. CDR3 DNA: TGTGCCAGCAGCGTAGTTGCGGGGGGTCCAAATGAGCAGTTCTTC.

The rearrangement joins TRBV7-2 to TRBJ1-5; D not resolved. CDR1 SGHTA and CDR2 FQGNSA come from the germline V gene. CDR3 length equals 14 residues. Trimming left V 2 bases short and J 7 bases short, with 12 bases between. The CDR3 region is CASSLQGSSQPQHF. For the CDR3, the DNA is TGTGCCAGCAGCTTACAAGGGAGTTCACAGCCCCAGCATTTT.

This clone was recorded a few times. The sample contains more than one DNA sequence encoding this CDR3. V gene TRBV30 combines with J gene TRBJ2-7, with 7 bases that match TRBD2. Trimming cost V 5 bases and J 2 bases; bases outside gene matches: 3. CDR1 and CDR2 (germline): GTSNPN, SVGIG (reference sequence). The CDR3 is 12 residues long. The CDR3 loop reads CAWSRGAYEQYF. CDR3 sequence (DNA): TGTGCCTGGTCCCGGGGGGCCTACGAGCAGTACTTC.

V is TRBV3-1 (or the pseudogene TRBV3-2) and J is TRBJ1-2; 10 bases map to TRBD1. The CDR3 is made up of 14 amino acids. Trimming took 6 bases from V and 7 from J; bases not matched to a gene: 8. In germline, CDR1 is LGHDT, CDR2 YNNKEL (reference sequence). The CDR3 DNA reads as TGTGCCAGCAGACAACTGGACAGGGGGGCTGGCTACACCTTC. Protein: CASRQLDRGAGYTF.

The rearrangement links TRBV5-1 to TRBJ2-3, with 8 positions matching TRBD1. Germline CDR1 reads SGHRS; CDR2 reads YFSETQ. V shed 4 bases, J shed 4 bases, and the junction held 5 bases outside the gene matches. The CDR3 is 14 residues long. Here the CDR3 reads CASSILQGADTQYF. The CDR3 nucleotides read TGCGCCAGCAGCATACTACAGGGGGCAGATACGCAGTATTTT. Full variable domain (missing parts from reference TRBV5-1 and TRBJ2-3): KAGVTQTPRYLIKTRGQQVTLSCSPISGHRSVSWYQQTPGQGLQFLFEYFSETQRNKGNFPGRFSGRQFSNSRSEMNVSTLELGDSALYLCASSILQGADTQYFGPGTRLTVL.

The chain couples TRBV6-2 or TRBV6-3 to TRBJ2-7; 11 nucleotides agree with TRBD2. The CDR3 is made up of 14 amino acids. V was pared by 5 bases and J by 6 bases, with 6 bases of the junction left unmatched. Germline lookup yields CDR1 MNHEY and CDR2 SVGEGT. CDR3 in DNA: TGTGCCAGCAGTACCACCGGGACTAGCGGCGAGCAGTACTTC. It yields the protein CASSTTGTSGEQYF.

The V call is TRBV9, the J call TRBJ2-5; 8 nucleotides agree with TRBD1. With V trimmed by 6 bases and J by 4 bases, 8 bases remained unmatched. Germline lookup yields CDR1 SGDLS and CDR2 YYNGEE. The CDR3 sequence is 14 residues long. The CDR3 nucleotides read TGTGCCAGCAACCAGGGACAGGCGGGAGAGACCCAGTACTTC. This gives the protein CASNQGQAGETQYF.

The chain recombines TRBV6-5 with TRBJ1-3; D remains ambiguous. Germline V gene lookup returns CDR1 MNHEY and CDR2 SVGAGI. The CDR3 has 15 residues. Trimming took 0 bases from V and 0 from J, leaving 6 bases between them. CDR3 loop: CASSYSGSSGNTIYF. DNA of the CDR3: TGTGCCAGCAGTTACTCGGGGAGCTCTGGAAACACCATATATTTT.